This T cell receptor beta chain is from a study of cytomegalovirus exposure and HLA in healthy donors. CDR1 is GTSNPN, CDR2 SVGIG, per germline (reference sequence). Trimming cost V 7 bases and J 6 bases, with 25 bases left between them. This CDR3 contains 17 residues. Both 60 Vbeta primers and 13 Jbeta primers went into the PCR. TCRdb's table, derived via immunoSEQ multiplex PCR, lists solely in-frame clones and lacks some. The sample yields around 130,000 clones, roughly 69% seen once. The sample taken for sequencing was PBMCs. The chain has TRBV30 and TRBJ1-6; D possibly corresponds to TRBD1 (6 bases). The source is a human donor in good health. CDR3 amino acids: CASYWGHGSFSNSPLHF. The CDR3 DNA follows: TGTGCCTCCTACTGGGGACACGGAAGTTTCTCTAATTCACCCCTCCACTTT.